The 9 T cell receptor beta chains given below trace back to one sample, sequenced in a study of blood T cell repertoires in COVID-19. Clones were read by immunoSEQ multiplex PCR, and TCRdb kept only the in-frame ones, dropping some. This table holds about 230,000 clones, approximately 82% found once. Sequencing was done on a sample of peripheral blood. These receptors came from a man aged 35-49 years who had recovered from COVID-19.

There are a few counts of this clone. The chain combines TRBV6-2 or TRBV6-3 with TRBJ2-1, with 15 bases matching TRBD2. The CDR3 is 15 amino acids. Germline V lookup: CDR1 MNHEY, CDR2 SVGEGT. The V gene end was trimmed by 0 bases and the J gene end by 12 bases; junction bases not matched to a gene: 3. CDR3 region: CASSYSPGLAGGQFF. The DNA for the CDR3 is TGTGCCAGCAGTTACTCTCCGGGACTAGCGGGAGGGCAGTTCTTC.

The gene calls are TRBV10-3 and TRBJ2-1; 7 bases are shared with TRBD2. After removal of 0 bases from V and 4 bases from J, the junction contained 12 bases not matched to a gene. This CDR3 contains 18 residues. Germline values: CDR1 ENHRY, CDR2 SYGVKD. The CDR3 is CAISESVSWGRGYNEQFF. Written as DNA, the CDR3 is TGTGCCATCAGTGAGTCGGTCTCCTGGGGGAGGGGATACAATGAGCAGTTCTTC.

This chain connects TRBV2 to TRBJ2-7, with 7 positions matching TRBD2. The CDR3 extends over 15 amino acids. The germline V gene encodes CDR1 SNHLY and CDR2 FYNNEI. Unmatched junction bases numbered 10, after V lost 7 bases and J lost 1 base. The CDR3 region is CASTTVGRESYEQYF. The CDR3 DNA follows: TGTGCCAGCACCACTGTGGGGAGGGAGTCCTACGAGCAGTACTTC.

This chain joins TRBV5-1 and TRBJ2-7, with TRBD1 identical over 9 bases. The CDR3 has 14 residues. With V trimmed by 0 bases and J by 5 bases, 3 bases remained unmatched. Germline V gives CDR1 SGHRS, CDR2 YFSETQ. The CDR3 reads CASSLGDRENEQYF. The DNA of the CDR3 is TGCGCCAGCAGCTTGGGGGACAGGGAAAACGAGCAGTACTTC.

V gene TRBV12-5 combines with J gene TRBJ2-7, with D tentatively TRBD2 (6 bases). Looked up from germline, CDR1 is LGHNT and CDR2 is FRNRAP. The CDR3 totals 18 residues. Trimming took off 0 bases at V and 3 bases at J, with 21 bases between the two ends. The CDR3 nucleotides read TGTGCTAGTGGTTTGGTACTTTCGGGGCACGGGGGTTTCTACGAGCAGTACTTC. Translated: CASGLVLSGHGGFYEQYF.

This chain links TRBV29-1 with TRBJ1-3, with D possibly TRBD1 on 6 matching bases. Germline V gene sequence: CDR1 SQVTM, CDR2 ANQGSEA. V lost 8 bases to trimming and J lost 4 bases, with 15 bases between them. The CDR3 totals 13 residues. The CDR3 loop is CSRSPGVGNTIYF. CDR3 nucleotides: TGCAGCAGGTCCCCAGGGGTGGGAAACACCATATATTTT.

The chain recombines TRBV3-1 (or the pseudogene TRBV3-2) with TRBJ2-3; 11 bases are a match to TRBD2. Unmatched junction bases numbered 2, after V lost 2 bases and J lost 4 bases. From germline, CDR1 is LGHDT and CDR2 YNNKEL (reference sequence). The CDR3 is 15 amino acids. CDR3 DNA sequence: TGTGCCAGCAGCCAACTAGCGGGGGGTTCAGATACGCAGTATTTT. This sequence encodes CASSQLAGGSDTQYF.

The chain has TRBV18 and TRBJ1-1, with 8 nucleotides matching TRBD1. This CDR3 has 13 amino acids. Per the germline V gene, CDR1 is KGHSH and CDR2 is LQKENI. Losses at the gene ends were 6 bases for V and 3 bases for J; bases not matched to a gene: 3. The CDR3 DNA reads TGTGCCAGCTCGTCGACAGGGGACACTGAAGCTTTCTTT. Translating gives CASSSTGDTEAFF.

V and J are TRBV2 and TRBJ2-7; TRBD1 is a possible D gene (6 bases). Trimming took off 6 bases at V and 4 bases at J, with 10 bases between the two ends. The CDR3 has 12 residues. CDR1 and CDR2 from the germline V gene are SNHLY and FYNNEI. CDR3 sequence: CASSPRGYEQYF. CDR3 DNA: TGTGCCAGCAGCCCCAGGGGATACGAGCAGTACTTC.